Each of the 3 T cell receptor beta chains below was sequenced from the same sample in a study of cytomegalovirus exposure and HLA in healthy donors. 60 Vbeta and 13 Jbeta primers were used in PCR. Only in-frame clones appear in the TCRdb table, and some are missing; sequencing was by immunoSEQ multiplex PCR. The data contain under 250,000 clones, around three quarters of them singletons. The sample taken for sequencing was PBMCs. The origin of the receptors is a man aged 30-40 years in good health and CMV-seronegative.

J is TRBJ2-7 and V is TRBV18, with D tentatively TRBD2 (5 bases). Trimming cost V 1 base and J 6 bases, with 19 bases left between them. Germline-derived CDR1 and CDR2 are KGHSH and LQKENI. The CDR3 contains 16 residues. CDR3 amino acids: CASSPRLDGIAGEQYF. CDR3 nucleotide sequence: TGTGCCAGCTCACCACGCCTCGACGGGATTGCCGGCGAGCAGTACTTC.

This clone was observed a single time. The V call is TRBV27, the J call TRBJ2-7; D is unclear. Germline V gives CDR1 MNHEY, CDR2 SMNVEV (reference sequence). V was cut by 0 bases and J by 2 bases, with 11 bases left in between. The CDR3 is made up of 15 amino acids. CDR3 nucleotide sequence: TGTGCCAGCAGTTTATCGGGTAGCATAACCTACGAGCAGTACTTC. Translating gives CASSLSGSITYEQYF.

This chain links TRBV9 with TRBJ2-3, with 7 bases matching TRBD2. The CDR3 totals 18 residues. Germline V gives CDR1 SGDLS, CDR2 YYNGEE. Losses at the gene ends were 2 bases for V and 5 bases for J; bases not matched to a gene: 17. CDR3 bases: TGTGCCAGCAGCGTCTCCGGTGGGCTAGCGGTGGGAGGAGATACGCAGTATTTT. Its protein product is CASSVSGGLAVGGDTQYF.